The present TCR beta chain was sequenced within a study of blood T cell repertoires in COVID-19. Study-level background: Sites across the United States, Italy and Spain contributed samples from acute and convalescent COVID-19. PBMCs, B-cell-depleted T cells, or T cells provided the cDNA or gDNA that made up the material.

The germline V and J ends were trimmed by 1 base and 1 base, with 5 bases remaining between them. Germline CDR1 SGHVS, CDR2 FNYEAQ. This CDR3 region has 15 residues. The authors' processing: Estimates of nucleated cell counts were drawn from the amplification of reference gene primers. Using immunoSEQ multiplex PCR, the repertoire was profiled, and TCRdb retains in-frame clones only, with some absent. The DNA gave D and trimming, while V, J and clone size come from that table. The sample consists of over 65,000 clones, about nine tenths of them appearing once. The V and J genes are TRBV7-6 and TRBJ2-6, with D unclear. This sequence was found in a human donor in a cohort sampled during active COVID-19. Sample: peripheral blood. The CDR3 sequence: CASSLGLSGANVLTF. The CDR3 region has the DNA TGTGCCAGCAGCTTAGGGCTGTCTGGGGCCAACGTCCTGACTTTC.